The source of this T cell receptor beta chain is a study of T cells after posttransplantation cyclophosphamide. Study conclusions and caveats: Later post-transplant blood repertoires were often dominated by donor CD8+ memory clones. After PTCy, TRB diversity resembled that of CNI/methotrexate controls. Tissue-infiltrating T cells from skin or gut overlapped little with blood T cells.

Sampled 1 year posttransplant, controls received myeloablative marrow transplants, methotrexate and a calcineurin inhibitor. Assay used: immunoSEQ multiplex PCR; TCRdb lists only in-frame clones, some missing. The sample lists more than 20,000 clones, roughly 90% seen once, with 8.2% in the top ten. As for this clone: Its specificity is unknown.

V was clipped by 10 bases and J by 1 base, with 17 bases between them. Germline CDR1 reads MDHEN; CDR2 reads SYDVKM. CDR3 length: 15 amino acids. The J gene is TRBJ1-5, the V gene TRBV28, with D tentatively TRBD1 (5 bases). The input for sequencing was PBMCs, taken after an allogeneic stem cell transplant with a calcineurin inhibitor and methotrexate. The sequence came from a female patient aged 50-59 years who received an allogeneic stem cell transplant from an unrelated donor, was CMV-positive, and had chronic GVHD only. Some T cells could come from the graft donor. DNA for the CDR3: TGTGCCACCTCGGGCCAATACAGGAGCAATCAGCCCCAGCATTTT. Its protein product is CATSGQYRSNQPQHF.